This T cell receptor (beta chain) comes out of a study of breast tumors, draining lymph nodes, adjacent tissues. Breast cancer patients provided tissue from their axillary draining lymph nodes. TCRdb redid the calling of the multiplex PCR reads with MiXCR, one entry per CDR3 protein. In the table there are 150,000 to 200,000 distinct CDR3 sequences, approximately 30% of which are singletons. This clonotype was detected only a few times. J lost 0 bases, V lost 3 bases, and 10 bases had no gene match. The CDR3 extends over 17 amino acids. Germline-derived CDR1 and CDR2 are LNHDA and SQIVND (reference sequence).

The gene calls are TRBV19 and TRBJ1-1, with 7 nucleotides matching TRBD1. Input material: axillary lymph node tissue. The TCR originated in a female donor with breast cancer. Some clones in this sample may be carry-over from other donors' samples. The CDR3 sequence is CASSMLGGPRMNTEAFF. The CDR3 bases are TGTGCCAGTAGTATGTTAGGGGGCCCGCGAATGAACACTGAAGCTTTCTTT.